This record concerns one T cell receptor (beta chain) sequence. The data belong to a study of blood T cell repertoires in COVID-19. The wider study: Whether acute or convalescent, the COVID-19 samples came from the United States, Italy and Spain. PBMCs, B-cell-depleted T cells, or T cells provided the cDNA or gDNA that made up the material.

The CDR3 sequence is 18 residues long. Per the germline V gene, CDR1 is MDHEN and CDR2 is SYDVKM. V lost 2 bases, J lost 0 bases, and 19 bases lay in between. Using immunoSEQ multiplex PCR, the repertoire was profiled, and TCRdb retains in-frame clones only, with some absent. The table shows 70,000 to 90,000 clones, with roughly 90% occurring only once. This clonotype was obtained from a man in his fifties or sixties with acute or convalescent COVID-19. This chain joins TRBV28 and TRBJ1-2; D gene unclear. Source material: peripheral blood. CDR3 bases: TGTGCCAGCAGTTTAAGATTGTTGGGGAGGGCGGCTAACTATGGCTACACCTTC. This codes for CASSLRLLGRAANYGYTF.